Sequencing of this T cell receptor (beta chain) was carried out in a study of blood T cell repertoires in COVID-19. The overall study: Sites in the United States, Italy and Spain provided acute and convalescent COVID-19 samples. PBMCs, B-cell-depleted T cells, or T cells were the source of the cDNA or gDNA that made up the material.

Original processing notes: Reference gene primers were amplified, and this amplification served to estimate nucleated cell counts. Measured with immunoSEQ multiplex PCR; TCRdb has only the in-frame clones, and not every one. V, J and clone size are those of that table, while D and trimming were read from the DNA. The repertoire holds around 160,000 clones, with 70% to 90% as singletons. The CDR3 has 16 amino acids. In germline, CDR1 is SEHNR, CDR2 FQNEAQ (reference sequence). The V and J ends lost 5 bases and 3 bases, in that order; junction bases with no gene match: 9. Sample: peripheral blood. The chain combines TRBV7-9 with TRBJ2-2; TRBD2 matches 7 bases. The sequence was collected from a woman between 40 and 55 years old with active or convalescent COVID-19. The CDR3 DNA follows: TGTGCCAGCAGCCCCCGGGCGGGAGTGGACACCGGGGAGCTGTTTTTT. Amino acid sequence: CASSPRAGVDTGELFF.